This TCR beta chain is drawn from a study of blood T cell repertoires in COVID-19. Study as a whole: Samples came from the United States, Italy and Spain, spanning acute and convalescent COVID-19. T cells, B-cell-depleted T cells, or PBMCs provided the cDNA or gDNA that served as material.

TCRdb's copy holds only in-frame clones and misses some; the assay was immunoSEQ multiplex PCR. The sample records under 350,000 clones, approximately 86% being singletons. The trim removed 9 bases at V and 4 bases at J, leaving 9 bases unmatched. The CDR3 is 13 amino acids. Germline loops: CDR1 LNHDA, CDR2 SQIVND (reference sequence). Participants' reported clinical history set cohort assignment. Recovered Cohort 3 donors showed two negative PCRs, clearance, or symptom resolution. This clonotype was obtained from a woman aged 18-29 years who had recovered from COVID-19. The specimen was PBMCs or T cells enriched from blood (not recorded which). The V gene is TRBV19, the J gene TRBJ2-7; 7 bases are shared with TRBD2. CDR3 coding DNA: TGTGCCAGCCCGGCGAGGCGGGAGTACGAGCAGTACTTC. Amino acids: CASPARREYEQYF.